This is a list of T cell receptor beta chains from one sample in a study of cytomegalovirus exposure and HLA in healthy donors. Produced via immunoSEQ multiplex PCR; TCRdb's table is partial and in-frame only. There are about 150,000 clones in the sample, with roughly 1.6% held by the top ten. The sequencing input was PBMCs. These receptors all come from a woman aged 45-65 years in good health and CMV-seronegative. CDR3s include the opening cysteine and the closing phenylalanine or tryptophan. Fields, in order: J gene, D gene, V gene, CDR3 protein, CDR3 DNA. A D gene is named only where the DNA matches it firmly.

J: TRBJ2-5; D: .; V: TRBV5-1; CDR3: CASSFLAKQETQYF; DNA: TGCGCCAGCAGCTTCCTAGCCAAACAAGAGACCCAGTACTTC
J: TRBJ2-7; D: .; V: TRBV19; CDR3: CASSIYDRPPYEQYF; DNA: TGTGCCAGTAGTATCTACGACAGGCCACCCTACGAGCAGTACTTC
J: TRBJ2-1; D: .; V: TRBV2; CDR3: CASGGREQFF; DNA: TGTGCCTCTGGAGGCCGGGAGCAGTTCTTC
J: TRBJ1-1; D: TRBD1; V: TRBV7-8; CDR3: CASSLPRDRPQTGAFF; DNA: TGTGCCAGCAGCTTGCCCCGGGACAGGCCTCAGACTGGGGCTTTCTTT
J: TRBJ1-5; D: .; V: TRBV30; CDR3: CACSTGIDQPQHF; DNA: TGTGCCTGCTCTACAGGGATAGATCAGCCCCAGCATTTT
J: TRBJ2-2; D: .; V: TRBV7-8; CDR3: CASSLQGRGFLRELFF; DNA: TGTGCCAGCAGCTTACAAGGACGGGGATTTCTCCGGGAGCTGTTTTTT
J: TRBJ2-7; D: TRBD2; V: TRBV6-5; CDR3: CASNDPGREQYF; DNA: TGTGCCAGCAACGACCCCGGGAGGGAGCAGTACTTC
J: TRBJ1-2; D: TRBD1; V: TRBV2; CDR3: CASSTGGYGYTF; DNA: TGTGCCAGCTCCACAGGGGGTTATGGCTACACCTTC
J: TRBJ1-2; D: TRBD1; V: TRBV5-1; CDR3: CASSWTGDPLNYGYTF; DNA: TGCGCCAGCAGCTGGACAGGGGATCCCCTCAACTATGGCTACACCTTC
J: TRBJ2-1; D: .; V: TRBV13; CDR3: CASSLRGFNEQFF; DNA: TGTGCCAGCAGCTTACGGGGGTTCAATGAGCAGTTCTTC
J: TRBJ1-1; D: .; V: TRBV2; CDR3: CASILSPGTEAFF; DNA: TGTGCCAGCATCCTAAGCCCGGGCACTGAAGCTTTCTTT
J: TRBJ2-2; D: .; V: TRBV30; CDR3: CAGTSRGYPNTGELFF; DNA: TGTGCCGGAACTTCTAGGGGATACCCGAACACCGGGGAGCTGTTTTTT
J: TRBJ2-5; D: TRBD2; V: TRBV28; CDR3: CASSWAGGYQETQYF; DNA: TGTGCCAGCAGTTGGGCGGGGGGTTATCAAGAGACCCAGTACTTC
J: TRBJ2-2; D: .; V: TRBV6-5; CDR3: CASSLSGRTGELFF; DNA: TGTGCCAGCAGTTTGAGCGGGCGCACCGGGGAGCTGTTTTTT
J: TRBJ2-5; D: .; V: TRBV5-1; CDR3: CASSLELGAKETQYF; DNA: TGCGCCAGCAGCTTGGAATTAGGGGCAAAAGAGACCCAGTACTTC